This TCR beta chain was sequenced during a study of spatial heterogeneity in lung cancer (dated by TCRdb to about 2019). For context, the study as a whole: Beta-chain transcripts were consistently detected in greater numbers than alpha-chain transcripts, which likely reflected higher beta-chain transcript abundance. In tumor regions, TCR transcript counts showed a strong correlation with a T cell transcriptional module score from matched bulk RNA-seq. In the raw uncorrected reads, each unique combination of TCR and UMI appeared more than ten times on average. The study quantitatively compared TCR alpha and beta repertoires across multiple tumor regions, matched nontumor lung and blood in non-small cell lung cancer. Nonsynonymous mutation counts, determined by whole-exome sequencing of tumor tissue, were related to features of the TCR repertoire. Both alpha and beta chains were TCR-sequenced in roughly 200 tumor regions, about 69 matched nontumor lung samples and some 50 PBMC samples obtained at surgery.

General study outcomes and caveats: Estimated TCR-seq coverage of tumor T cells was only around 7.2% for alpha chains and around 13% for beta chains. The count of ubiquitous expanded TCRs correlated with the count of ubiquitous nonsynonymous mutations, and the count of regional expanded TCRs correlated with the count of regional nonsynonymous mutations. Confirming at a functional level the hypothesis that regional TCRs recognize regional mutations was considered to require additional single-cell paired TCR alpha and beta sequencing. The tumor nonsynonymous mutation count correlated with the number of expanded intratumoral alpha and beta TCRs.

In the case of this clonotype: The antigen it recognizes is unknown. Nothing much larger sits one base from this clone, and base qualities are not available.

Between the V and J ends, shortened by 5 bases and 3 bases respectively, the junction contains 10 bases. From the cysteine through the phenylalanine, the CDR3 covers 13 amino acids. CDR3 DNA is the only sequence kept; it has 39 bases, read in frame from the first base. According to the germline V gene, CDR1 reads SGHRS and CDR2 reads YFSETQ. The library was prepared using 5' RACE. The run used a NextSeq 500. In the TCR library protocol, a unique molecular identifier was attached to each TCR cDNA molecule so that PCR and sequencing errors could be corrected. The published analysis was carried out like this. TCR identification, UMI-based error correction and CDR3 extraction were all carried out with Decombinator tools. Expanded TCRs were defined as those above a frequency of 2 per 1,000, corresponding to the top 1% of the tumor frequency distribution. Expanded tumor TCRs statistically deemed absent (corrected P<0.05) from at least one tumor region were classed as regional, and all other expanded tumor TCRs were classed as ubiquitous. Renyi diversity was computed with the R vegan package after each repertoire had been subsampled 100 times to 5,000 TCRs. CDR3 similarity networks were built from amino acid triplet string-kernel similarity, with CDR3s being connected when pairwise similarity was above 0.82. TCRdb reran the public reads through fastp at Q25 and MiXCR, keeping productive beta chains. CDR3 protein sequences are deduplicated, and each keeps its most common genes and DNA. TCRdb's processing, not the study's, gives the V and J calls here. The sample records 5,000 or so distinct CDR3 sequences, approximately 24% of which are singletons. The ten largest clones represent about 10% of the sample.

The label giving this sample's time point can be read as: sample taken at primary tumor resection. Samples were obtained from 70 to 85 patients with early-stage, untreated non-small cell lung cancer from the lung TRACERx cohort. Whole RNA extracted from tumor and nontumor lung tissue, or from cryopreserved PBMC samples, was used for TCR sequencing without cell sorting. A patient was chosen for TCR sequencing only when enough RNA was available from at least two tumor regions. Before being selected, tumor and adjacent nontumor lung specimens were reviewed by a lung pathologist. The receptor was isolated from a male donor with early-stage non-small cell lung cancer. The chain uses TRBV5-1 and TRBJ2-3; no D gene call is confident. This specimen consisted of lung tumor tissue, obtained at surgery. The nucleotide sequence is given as TGCGCCAGCAGTCCAGAGGTAACAGATACGCAGTATTTT. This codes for CASSPEVTDTQYF.